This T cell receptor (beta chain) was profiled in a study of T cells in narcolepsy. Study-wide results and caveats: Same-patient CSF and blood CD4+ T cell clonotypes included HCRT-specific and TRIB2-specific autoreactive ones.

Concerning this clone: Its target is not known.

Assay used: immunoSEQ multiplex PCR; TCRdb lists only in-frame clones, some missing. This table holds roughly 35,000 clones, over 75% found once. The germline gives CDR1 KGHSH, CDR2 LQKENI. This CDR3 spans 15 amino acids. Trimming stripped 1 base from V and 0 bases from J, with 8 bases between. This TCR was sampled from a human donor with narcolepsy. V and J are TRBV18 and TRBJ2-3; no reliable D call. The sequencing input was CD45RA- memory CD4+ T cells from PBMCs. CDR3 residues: CASSPRAASTDTQYF. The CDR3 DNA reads TGTGCCAGCTCACCACGGGCAGCAAGCACAGATACGCAGTATTTT.